Listed here are 12 T cell receptor beta chains from one sample, sequenced in a study of response to subunit inactivated influenza vaccine. MiXCR, run by TCRdb on the RT-PCR reads, gives a single entry per CDR3 protein. The sample has more than 700,000 distinct CDR3 sequences, about 20% seen once; the top ten hold about 9.4%. The source was PBMCs from blood, collected roughly 5 days after vaccination. Receptor source: a man aged 45-65 years who received an inactivated influenza vaccine.

This clonotype was counted many times. The chain is built from TRBV4-3 and TRBJ1-6, with a weak D call TRBD1 (6 bases). Germline loops: CDR1 LGHNA, CDR2 YSLEER. V shed 1 base and J shed 9 bases, with 13 bases lying between them. The CDR3 spans 15 residues. The CDR3: CASSQVTGRSSPLHF. The CDR3 coding sequence is TGCGCCAGCAGCCAAGTTACAGGGAGGAGTTCACCCCTCCACTTT.

This clonotype was observed a handful of times. The chain combines TRBV5-1 with TRBJ2-1; 9 nucleotides line up with TRBD1. CDR3 length equals 15 residues. The junction had 8 bases not matched to a gene; V was cut back by 7 bases and J by 3 bases. The V gene's germline CDR1 is SGHRS and CDR2 YFSETQ. The CDR3 nucleotides are TGCGCCAGCCTCCCTGGACAGGGGCGCTACAATGAGCAGTTCTTC. The encoded protein is CASLPGQGRYNEQFF.

This clonotype came up a few times. The V gene is TRBV7-2, the J gene TRBJ2-2, with 9 bases matching TRBD1. The germline CDR1 and CDR2 sequences are SGHTA and FQGNSA. Losses at the gene ends were 5 bases for V and 5 bases for J; bases not matched to a gene: 3. The CDR3 runs 14 residues. CDR3 sequence reads: CASSTQGATGELFF. The CDR3, as DNA: TGTGCCAGCAGCACACAGGGGGCGACCGGGGAGCTGTTTTTT.

In its sample, this clonotype was seen a few times. V and J are TRBV7-9 and TRBJ2-7, with D perhaps TRBD1 or TRBD2 (5 bases each). Trimming took off 4 bases at V and 3 bases at J, with 16 bases between the two ends. Germline CDR1 is SEHNR and CDR2 is FQNEAQ (reference sequence). The CDR3 sequence is 15 residues long. In DNA, the CDR3 is TGTGCCAGCAGCTCAAGGGGACCGCTAAACTACGAGCAGTACTTC. Translating gives CASSSRGPLNYEQYF.

This clonotype was found many times. The rearrangement joins TRBV20-1 to TRBJ2-5; the match to TRBD1 covers 7 bases. Looked up from germline, CDR1 is DFQATT and CDR2 is SNEGSKA (reference sequence). The CDR3 totals 14 residues. The CDR3 loop is CSTARGQLMETQYF. CDR3 bases: TGCAGCACCGCCCGGGGACAGCTAATGGAGACCCAGTACTTC.

DNA of the CDR3: TGCGCCAGCAGCCAAGGGTCGGGACTTTTAAACATTCAGTACTTC. This translates into CASSQGSGLLNIQYF. The chain joins TRBV4-1 to TRBJ2-4; TRBD2 might be the D (6 bases). CDR3 length equals 15 residues. Per the germline V gene, CDR1 is MGHRA and CDR2 is YSYEKL. Trimming removed 1 base from V and 6 bases from J, with 13 bases in between.

Many counts were recorded for this clonotype. This chain joins TRBV5-5 and TRBJ2-7; perhaps D is TRBD1 or TRBD2 (6 bases each). The ends were cut back, 5 bases at V and 0 bases at J, with 15 bases in the middle. The CDR3 is made up of 15 amino acids. Germline CDR1 is SGHKS and CDR2 is YYEKEE (reference sequence). The CDR3 loop is CASRLGGDISYEQYF. In nucleotides, the CDR3 is TGTGCCAGCAGGCTCGGCGGGGACATCTCCTACGAGCAGTACTTC.

This chain connects TRBV20-1 to TRBJ2-5; no reliable D call. This CDR3 is 13 amino acids long. The germline V gene has CDR1 DFQATT and CDR2 SNEGSKA (reference sequence). Trimming removed 0 bases at V and 5 bases at J, with 10 bases between. CDR3 nucleotides: TGCAGTGCTAGAGAGCCGATTGTGGAGACCCAGTACTTC. Its protein product is CSAREPIVETQYF.

This clonotype was counted many times. The chain carries TRBV5-1 and TRBJ1-1; TRBD1 matches 11 bases. The ends lost 0 bases at V and 3 bases at J; junction bases unmatched: 7. CDR3 size: 17 residues. In germline, CDR1 is SGHRS, CDR2 YFSETQ. This CDR3 is CASSLGTGGAGYTEAFF. Written as DNA, the CDR3 is TGCGCCAGCAGCTTGGGGACAGGGGGCGCAGGTTACACTGAAGCTTTCTTT.

This clonotype was seen a few times. The DNA for the CDR3 is TGCGCCAGCAGCACCGGGGGGGTTCACCTAAACAATGAGCAGTTCTTC. This sequence encodes CASSTGGVHLNNEQFF. The chain uses TRBV4-1 and TRBJ2-1; TRBD2 matches at 8 bases. Trimming cost V 5 bases and J 5 bases; bases outside gene matches: 11. The CDR3 contains 16 residues. Germline V CDR1 and CDR2: MGHRA, YSYEKL.

This clonotype was seen a few times. The gene calls are TRBV28 and TRBJ2-7, with 11 bases identical to TRBD2. CDR3 length: 15 residues. The germline CDR1 and CDR2 sequences are MDHEN and SYDVKM. V shed 7 bases, J shed 3 bases, and the junction held 8 bases outside the gene matches. CDR3 DNA sequence: TGTGCCAGCACTCAAGGACTAGCGGGCATCTACGAGCAGTACTTC. This codes for CASTQGLAGIYEQYF.

This clonotype was observed a single time. V is TRBV29-1 and J is TRBJ2-7; D is perhaps TRBD2 (6 bases). Germline V lookup: CDR1 SQVTM, CDR2 ANQGSEA. Trimming took 5 bases from V and 2 from J, leaving 10 bases between them. The CDR3 covers 12 residues. CDR3 residues: CSVLSGPYEQYF. In DNA, the CDR3 is TGCAGCGTTCTTAGCGGCCCCTACGAGCAGTACTTC.